The 21 T cell receptor beta chains below were found in one sample sequenced in a study of response to subunit inactivated influenza vaccine. A single record per CDR3 protein comes from TCRdb applying MiXCR to the RT-PCR reads. The sample contains about 800,000 distinct CDR3 sequences, about 20% of which appear only once. The specimen was PBMCs from blood, collected roughly 5 days after vaccination. The source is a man aged 50-59 years who received an inactivated influenza vaccine.

This chain connects TRBV4-3 to TRBJ2-1; 10 nucleotides match TRBD2. J was trimmed by 9 bases and V by 0 bases; bases with no gene match: 8. This CDR3 region has 16 residues. Germline-derived CDR1 and CDR2 are LGHNA and YSLEER. The CDR3, as DNA: TGCGCCAGCAGCCAAGATAGGACAGCGGGAGGGGGTGAGCAGTTCTTC. Amino acid sequence: CASSQDRTAGGGEQFF.

The V call is TRBV3-1, the J call TRBJ1-1, with D unclear. The CDR3 contains 13 residues. The V gene's germline CDR1 is LGHDT and CDR2 YNNKEL (reference sequence). Trimming pared 1 base from V and 7 bases from J, leaving 10 bases between. The CDR3 loop reads CASSQVSGVEAFF. DNA for the CDR3: TGTGCCAGCAGCCAAGTATCTGGAGTTGAAGCTTTCTTT.

The chain uses TRBV5-1 and TRBJ1-1; 7 nucleotides align to TRBD1. V was clipped by 2 bases and J by 2 bases; unmatched bases: 18. CDR1 SGHRS and CDR2 YFSETQ come from the germline V gene. The CDR3 runs 19 residues. The CDR3 sequence is CASSFVRAGQTVSNTEAFF. DNA of the CDR3: TGCGCCAGCAGCTTTGTCCGAGCGGGACAGACGGTTTCAAACACTGAAGCTTTCTTT.

A few counts support this clonotype. The chain combines TRBV4-3 with TRBJ2-6; unclear D gene. CDR1 is LGHNA, CDR2 YSLEER, per germline. V was pared by 0 bases and J by 0 bases, with 6 bases between. CDR3 length: 16 amino acids. The CDR3 DNA reads TGCGCCAGCAGCCAAGACCCTGCCTCTGGGGCCAACGTCCTGACTTTC. Its protein product is CASSQDPASGANVLTF.

This clonotype has just a few counts. The chain links TRBV12-3 or TRBV12-4 to TRBJ2-6; TRBD1 matches 8 bases. The CDR3 contains 16 residues. The J segment lost 1 base and the V segment lost 6 bases, leaving 5 bases of the junction unmatched. The CDR3 region is CASRRTGPSGANVLTF. Here the CDR3 DNA reads TGTGCCAGCAGGAGGACAGGGCCATCTGGGGCCAACGTCCTGACTTTC.

V is TRBV7-2 and J is TRBJ2-7; D perhaps matches TRBD1 (7 bases). The CDR3 totals 17 residues. Trimming removed 0 bases at V and 2 bases at J, with 17 bases between. Germline V gene sequence: CDR1 SGHTA, CDR2 FQGNSA. CDR3 nucleotide sequence: TGTGCCAGCAGCTTAGCGTTAATGCCCAGGGGGGCCTACGAGCAGTACTTC. Its protein product is CASSLALMPRGAYEQYF.

A single count supports this clonotype. The V and J genes are TRBV27 and TRBJ2-7, with a weak D call TRBD1 (6 bases). Trimming removed 2 bases at V and 2 bases at J, with 13 bases between. Looked up from germline, CDR1 is MNHEY and CDR2 is SMNVEV (reference sequence). CDR3 length equals 15 residues. The DNA of the CDR3 is TGTGCCAGCAGTTTAGCCAGGGGCTCAGCCTACGAGCAGTACTTC. It is translated as CASSLARGSAYEQYF.

J is TRBJ1-1 and V is TRBV5-1, with D unclear. V lost 4 bases, J lost 5 bases, and 9 bases lay in between. The CDR3 sequence is 12 residues long. Germline V lookup: CDR1 SGHRS, CDR2 YFSETQ. The CDR3 DNA follows: TGCGCCAGCAGCCCAGACGGGACTGAAGCTTTCTTT. Amino acids: CASSPDGTEAFF.

This chain joins TRBV6-5 and TRBJ1-4, with D possibly TRBD1 on 5 matching bases. V lost 0 bases, J lost 3 bases, and 14 bases lay in between. Germline-derived CDR1 and CDR2 are MNHEY and SVGAGI. The CDR3 runs to 17 residues. The CDR3 sequence: CASSYSMSRVSNEKLFF. The CDR3 coding sequence is TGTGCCAGCAGTTACTCGATGTCCAGGGTTTCTAATGAAAAACTGTTTTTT.

The gene calls are TRBV20-1 and TRBJ2-3; D gene unclear. In germline, CDR1 is DFQATT, CDR2 SNEGSKA (reference sequence). Trimming took 2 bases from V and 4 from J, leaving 13 bases between them. The CDR3 is 14 amino acids. The CDR3 DNA is TGCAGTGCTAGACGTAGGGATGGGGCAGATACGCAGTATTTT. Amino acids: CSARRRDGADTQYF.

The rearrangement joins TRBV12-3 or TRBV12-4 to TRBJ2-1, with D unresolved. This CDR3 region has 16 residues. V was trimmed by 4 bases and J by 6 bases, leaving 19 bases between them. In DNA form, the CDR3 reads TGTGCCAGCAGTTCTTTGATTGTCGTTTTATCCAATGAGCAGTTCTTC. Amino acid sequence: CASSSLIVVLSNEQFF.

In this sample, this clonotype turned up many times. This chain connects TRBV15 to TRBJ2-5; 11 bases match TRBD2. V gave up 6 bases and J gave up 5 bases; unmatched junction bases: 5. There are 14 residues in the CDR3. Germline-derived CDR1 and CDR2 are LNHNV and YYDKDF (reference sequence). In DNA form, the CDR3 reads TGTGCCACCAGGCTAGCGGGAGGAAGCGAGACCCAGTACTTC. This encodes CATRLAGGSETQYF.

The chain links TRBV5-1 to TRBJ2-1; perhaps TRBD2 as D (6 bases). Trimming removed 3 bases at V and 10 bases at J, with 20 bases between. The germline gives CDR1 SGHRS, CDR2 YFSETQ. This CDR3 contains 15 residues. CDR3 nucleotides: TGCGCCAGCAGCTACGGCGTTCTTAGCGGTCGAGAGCAGTTCTTC. Its translation: CASSYGVLSGREQFF.

The V call is TRBV12-5, the J call TRBJ2-2; D is ambiguous. This CDR3 comprises 13 residues. The ends were cut back, 6 bases at V and 7 bases at J, with 12 bases in the middle. CDR1 and CDR2 (germline): LGHNT, FRNRAP. CDR3 sequence reads: CASGPGVIGELFF. As DNA, the CDR3 is TGTGCTAGTGGCCCTGGCGTAATCGGGGAGCTGTTTTTT. Combining the CDR3 with reference TRBV12-5 and TRBJ2-2 gives the whole variable domain DARVTQTPRHKVTEMGQEVTMRCQPILGHNTVFWYRQTMMQGLELLAYFRNRAPLDDSGMPKDRFSAEMPDATLATLKIQPSEPRDSAVYFCASGPGVIGELFFGEGSRLTVL.

The sample holds a few counts of this clonotype. The rearrangement links TRBV5-8 to TRBJ2-5, with TRBD1 matching over 9 bases. This CDR3 has 15 residues. The germline V gene has CDR1 SGHTS and CDR2 YDEGEE. J lost 7 bases, V lost 4 bases, and 11 bases had no gene match. In DNA, the CDR3 is TGTGCCAGCAGCACTTTAGGGACAGGGAAGGGGACCCAGTACTTC. This sequence encodes CASSTLGTGKGTQYF.

This clonotype has a handful of counts. The chain uses TRBV7-8 and TRBJ2-7; 7 bases agree with TRBD1. This CDR3 has 15 residues. The germline CDR1 and CDR2 sequences are SGHVS and FQNEAQ. Trimming removed 1 base from V and 0 bases from J; junction bases left unmatched: 3. The CDR3 loop is CASSLVGTVSYEQYF. For the CDR3, the DNA is TGTGCCAGCAGCTTAGTTGGGACAGTCTCCTACGAGCAGTACTTC.

There are a few counts of this clonotype. The V gene is TRBV29-1, the J gene TRBJ2-5; maybe TRBD2 (6 bases). Germline V gives CDR1 SQVTM, CDR2 ANQGSEA. This CDR3 contains 12 residues. V lost 6 bases to trimming and J lost 5 bases, with 13 bases between them. The CDR3 sequence is CSVLSSEETQYF. CDR3 nucleotides: TGCAGCGTCCTTTCTAGCGAGGAGACCCAGTACTTC.

The chain links TRBV12-3 or TRBV12-4 to TRBJ2-3, with D unclear. The CDR3 totals 12 residues. The V and J ends lost 2 bases and 6 bases respectively, with 6 bases between them. The CDR3 nucleotides are TGTGCCAGCAGTTTAATCCAGGATACGCAGTATTTT. Its protein is CASSLIQDTQYF.

V gene TRBV7-8 combines with J gene TRBJ2-1; D possibly corresponds to TRBD1 (5 bases). The ends were cut back, 5 bases at V and 0 bases at J, with 17 bases in the middle. The germline CDR1 and CDR2 sequences are SGHVS and FQNEAQ. The CDR3 length is 17 residues. In DNA form, the CDR3 reads TGTGCCAGCAGCCACCGTAGTGGGGCAGTCTCCTACAATGAGCAGTTCTTC. It encodes CASSHRSGAVSYNEQFF.

This clonotype has a handful of counts. The CDR3, as DNA: TGCGCCAGCAGCTTGGAAGCGCGTACAGGGGGGCCAGATACGCAGTATTTT. It is translated as CASSLEARTGGPDTQYF. The chain couples TRBV5-1 to TRBJ2-3, with 8 bases fitting TRBD1. Germline V gives CDR1 SGHRS, CDR2 YFSETQ. The J segment lost 4 bases and the V segment lost 0 bases, leaving 10 bases of the junction unmatched. The CDR3 loop spans 17 amino acids. Variable domain in full (rest from reference TRBV5-1 and TRBJ2-3): KAGVTQTPRYLIKTRGQQVTLSCSPISGHRSVSWYQQTPGQGLQFLFEYFSETQRNKGNFPGRFSGRQFSNSRSEMNVSTLELGDSALYLCASSLEARTGGPDTQYFGPGTRLTVL.

This clonotype was seen only a few times. CDR3 loop: CASSRTGGSSYEQYF. The CDR3 bases are TGTGCCAGCAGCCGGACGGGGGGTTCCTCCTACGAGCAGTACTTC. The chain combines TRBV7-6 with TRBJ2-7, with TRBD2 identical over 7 bases. Trimming took 5 bases from V and 0 from J; bases not matched to a gene: 7. This CDR3 contains 15 residues. Looked up from germline, CDR1 is SGHVS and CDR2 is FNYEAQ.